This TCR beta chain was sequenced during a study of metastatic and nonmetastatic thyroid tumors. Thyroid surgery had not been preceded by any treatment in any patient. This clone was seen ten or more times. Its antigen is unidentified. V dropped 0 bases and J dropped 8; count of bases not matched to a gene: 12. The CDR3 consists of 16 residues. CDR1 and CDR2 (germline): LGHNA, YSLEER. Using MiXCR, TCRdb reanalyzed the PCR reads. Here the sample spans about 31,000 clones, roughly a fifth being singletons. Points from the study as a whole: Reported TCR beta diversity, measured in blood and tumor, was significantly higher for malignant thyroid tumors than for benign nodules.

Specimen: blood. This receptor was taken from a female donor with papillary thyroid cancer or a benign thyroid nodule (not recorded which). Some clones in this sample may be carry-over from other donors' samples. This sequence joins TRBV4-3 and TRBJ1-2; 7 bases align to TRBD1. The CDR3 DNA reads as TGCGCCAGCAGCCAAGAGTACGGGACAGCTTCTGGCGGCTACACCTTC. Its translation is CASSQEYGTASGGYTF.